This TCR beta chain was found in a study of T cell changes during pregnancy in multiple sclerosis. The CDR3 loop spans 16 amino acids. Per germline, CDR1 MNHNS and CDR2 SASEGT. Trimming left V 4 bases short and J 2 bases short, with 15 bases between. TCRdb keeps only in-frame clones here, not all; method: immunoSEQ multiplex PCR. Here the sample spans 100,000 or so clones, 85% to 95% being singletons. This clonotype was sampled from a female donor with multiple sclerosis, enrolled in a pregnancy study. Material: peripheral blood, obtained in the second trimester of pregnancy. The chain carries TRBV6-1 and TRBJ1-3, with D possibly matching TRBD1 (6 bases). DNA for the CDR3: TGTGCCAGCAGTGCCCAACAGGGAAGCACTGGAAACACCATATATTTT. Its translation is CASSAQQGSTGNTIYF.